This T cell receptor beta chain derives from a study of blood T cell repertoires in COVID-19. The assay was immunoSEQ multiplex PCR, and TCRdb's table has in-frame clones only and misses some. The sample includes around 300,000 clones, around 92% of them seen just once. Germline V gene lookup returns CDR1 SGHTA and CDR2 FQGNSA. Trimming stripped 4 bases from V and 2 bases from J, with 8 bases between. This CDR3 contains 13 residues. This receptor was identified in a woman in her sixties or seventies who had recovered from COVID-19. The rearrangement links TRBV7-2 to TRBJ2-5, with TRBD1 as a possible D gene (6 bases). What was sequenced was PBMCs or T cells enriched from blood (not recorded which). CDR3 sequence: CASSYGQQETQYF. DNA for the CDR3: TGTGCCAGCAGCTATGGACAGCAAGAGACCCAGTACTTC.